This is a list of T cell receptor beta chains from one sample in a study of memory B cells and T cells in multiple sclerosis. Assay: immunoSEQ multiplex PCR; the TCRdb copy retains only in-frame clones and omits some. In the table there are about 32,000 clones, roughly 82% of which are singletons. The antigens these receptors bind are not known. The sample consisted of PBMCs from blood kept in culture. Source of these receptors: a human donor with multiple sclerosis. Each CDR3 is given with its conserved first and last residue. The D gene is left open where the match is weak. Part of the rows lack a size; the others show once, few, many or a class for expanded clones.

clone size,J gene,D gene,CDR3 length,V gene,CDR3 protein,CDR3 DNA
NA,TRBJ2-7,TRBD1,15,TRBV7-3,CASSLTGTGSVEQYF,TGTGCCAGCAGCTTAACTGGGACAGGGTCCGTCGAGCAGTACTTC
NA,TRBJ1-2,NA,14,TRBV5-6,CASSLAVSGGGYTF,TGTGCCAGCAGCTTGGCAGTCAGCGGAGGAGGCTACACCTTC
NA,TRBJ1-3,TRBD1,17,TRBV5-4,CASSLNWDREFGNTIYF,TGTGCCAGCAGCTTGAATTGGGACAGGGAATTTGGAAACACCATATATTTT
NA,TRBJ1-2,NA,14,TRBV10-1,CASSETGQPYGYTF,TGCGCCAGCAGTGAGACGGGACAACCCTATGGCTACACCTTC
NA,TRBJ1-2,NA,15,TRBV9,CASSVSEGWNYGYTF,TGTGCCAGCAGCGTAAGCGAGGGATGGAACTATGGCTACACCTTC
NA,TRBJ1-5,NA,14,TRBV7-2,CASSLIPRNQPQHF,TGTGCCAGCAGCTTAATTCCGCGCAATCAGCCCCAGCATTTT
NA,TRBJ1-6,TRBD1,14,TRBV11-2,CASSINQGAGNLHF,TGTGCCAGCAGCATAAACCAGGGGGCGGGCAACCTCCACTTT
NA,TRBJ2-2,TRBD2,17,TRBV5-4,CASSLARTSVLTGELFF,TGTGCCAGCAGCTTGGCCCGGACTAGCGTCCTCACCGGGGAGCTGTTTTTT
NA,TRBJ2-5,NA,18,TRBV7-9,CASSSEGTDRYFQETQYF,TGTGCCAGCAGCTCGGAGGGGACAGACCGATACTTCCAAGAGACCCAGTACTTC
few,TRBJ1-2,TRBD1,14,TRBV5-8,CASSSGQGSYGYTF,TGTGCCAGCAGTTCTGGACAGGGCTCCTATGGCTACACCTTC
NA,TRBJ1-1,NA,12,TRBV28,CASSLGQGGAFF,TGTGCCAGCAGTTTAGGGCAGGGAGGAGCTTTCTTT
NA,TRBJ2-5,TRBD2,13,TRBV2,CASSGGAIETQYF,TGTGCCAGCAGCGGGGGGGCCATTGAGACCCAGTACTTC
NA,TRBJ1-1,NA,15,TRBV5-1,CASSGTVRSHTEAFF,TGCGCCAGCAGCGGTACCGTCAGGAGCCACACTGAAGCTTTCTTT
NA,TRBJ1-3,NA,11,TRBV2,CASIAENTIYF,TGTGCCAGCATAGCTGAGAACACCATATATTTT
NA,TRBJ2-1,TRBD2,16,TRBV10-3,CAISESTSGRAHEQFF,TGTGCCATCAGTGAGTCGACTAGCGGGAGGGCCCATGAGCAGTTCTTC